The clone carrying this T cell receptor (beta chain) was detected once. The antigen is unknown. This specimen belongs to a study of shared clonotypes between healthy human individuals. Study results and caveats: Shared across a few donors were around 5% of the naive CD4 clonotypes. Larger estimated richness was generally recorded for naive subsets relative to memory subsets.

Clones were sequenced by immunoSEQ multiplex PCR, and TCRdb holds only the in-frame ones, with some missing. This sample has a few million clones; roughly 93% occur once, and the top ten carry about 1.7%. The naive CD8 subset, CD45RO-negative cells positively selected for CCR7, excluded terminally differentiated effector memory CD45RA+ cells. Each sample came from a Caucasian adult donor living in Nashville, Tennessee. This clonotype originated in a man aged 18-30 years in good health. Some clones in this sample may be carry-over from other donors' samples. The material sequenced was naive CD8+ T cells from PBMCs.

In DNA, the CDR3 is TGTGCCAGCAGCGAGTCCGGGACTAGCCCCTACAATGAGCAGTTCTTC. Translation gives CASSESGTSPYNEQFF. The J gene is TRBJ2-1, the V gene TRBV9, with 9 bases identical to TRBD2. CDR1 is SGDLS and CDR2 is YYNGEE in the germline V gene. The ends lost 3 bases at V and 2 bases at J; junction bases unmatched: 6. The CDR3 is made up of 16 amino acids.